One and the same sample provided the 15 T cell receptor beta chains below, sequenced in a study of T cell changes during pregnancy in multiple sclerosis. Here immunoSEQ multiplex PCR was the method, and the copy in TCRdb shows in-frame clones only, minus some. Of 70,000 to 85,000 clones in the sample, under 95% were seen once. Sequencing was performed on peripheral blood, taken before pregnancy. These receptor sequences come from a female donor with multiple sclerosis, enrolled in a pregnancy study.

The chain couples TRBV28 to TRBJ1-2; TRBD1 agrees at 8 bases. Germline trimming cut 4 bases from V and 6 bases from J; bases unmatched to any gene: 7. The germline V gene has CDR1 MDHEN and CDR2 SYDVKM. CDR3 length: 14 amino acids. CDR3 DNA sequence: TGTGCCAGCAGTTCTCCAGGGGGCGGAGATGGCTACACCTTC. Amino acid sequence: CASSSPGGGDGYTF.

CDR3 loop: CASSPQGEGTEAFF. Written as DNA, the CDR3 is TGTGCCAGCAGCCCACAGGGGGAAGGGACTGAAGCTTTCTTT. V is TRBV9 and J is TRBJ1-1; 8 positions match TRBD1. Germline V gene sequence: CDR1 SGDLS, CDR2 YYNGEE. The V and J ends lost 4 bases and 5 bases, in that order; junction bases with no gene match: 7. The CDR3 consists of 14 residues.

This rearrangement joins TRBV7-6 to TRBJ1-1; D call uncertain. Germline CDR1 is SGHVS and CDR2 is FNYEAQ. The CDR3 is 15 amino acids. Trimming took off 2 bases at V and 3 bases at J, with 13 bases between the two ends. Written as DNA, the CDR3 is TGTGCCAGCAGCTTAACTCCCGGGGAGGACACTGAAGCTTTCTTT. Amino acids: CASSLTPGEDTEAFF.

The chain couples TRBV9 to TRBJ2-5, with 13 bases fitting TRBD2. Trimming cost V 2 bases and J 13 bases; bases outside gene matches: 8. The CDR3 consists of 14 residues. Germline V gene data show CDR1 as SGDLS and CDR2 as YYNGEE. The CDR3 region has the DNA TGTGCCAGCAGCGTCGGGACTAGCGGGGTCAACTCGTACTTC. It is translated as CASSVGTSGVNSYF.

This clone came up once. The chain recombines TRBV11-2 with TRBJ2-2, with 8 bases matching TRBD2. The CDR3 has 17 amino acids. Trimming took 6 bases from V and 0 from J; bases not matched to a gene: 9. Germline V gives CDR1 SGHAT, CDR2 FQNNGV. CDR3 sequence: CASRPLAGGPNTGELFF. The CDR3 DNA follows: TGTGCCAGCAGGCCTCTGGCGGGGGGACCGAACACCGGGGAGCTGTTTTTT.

For the CDR3, the DNA is TGTGCCAGCAGACAGGGGGCCGCCTCCCCGGGGCACTTT. This gives the protein CASRQGAASPGHF. This sequence joins TRBV2 and TRBJ1-6; TRBD1 matches at 9 bases. This CDR3 contains 13 residues. J gave up 19 bases and V 6 bases, and 13 bases lay outside the gene matches. CDR1 is SNHLY and CDR2 is FYNNEI in the germline V gene.

As regards this clone: The junction shows a germline mismatch at one end, possibly a read error. The genes are TRBV15 and TRBJ1-1, with 8 bases identical to TRBD1. Germline V CDR1 and CDR2: LNHNV, YYDKDF (reference sequence). This CDR3 region has 14 residues. This chain's CDR3 is CATSGDRGNTEAFF. The DNA for the CDR3 is TGTGCCACCAGCGGAGACAGGGGGAACACTGAAGCTTTCTTT.

The CDR3 DNA is TGTGCCAGCCGGGGGTCCATTTCTGGGGCCAACGTCCTGACTTTC. Its translation: CASRGSISGANVLTF. This sequence joins TRBV9 and TRBJ2-6, with D tentatively TRBD2 (6 bases). This CDR3 contains 15 residues. Between the trimmed V and J ends, which lost 7 bases and 1 base, there was a span of 12 bases. The germline V gene encodes CDR1 SGDLS and CDR2 YYNGEE.

This rearrangement joins TRBV25-1 to TRBJ2-3; 11 nucleotides match TRBD2. The CDR3 runs to 15 residues. Germline V gene lookup returns CDR1 MGHDK and CDR2 SYGVNS. Trimming at V came to 10 bases and at J to 6 bases, leaving 12 bases not matched to a gene. For the CDR3, the DNA is TGTGCCATCAGCAGGCTAGCGGGGGGCAAGGATACGCAGTATTTT. Protein sequence: CAISRLAGGKDTQYF.

The J gene is TRBJ2-3, the V gene TRBV7-3; 8 bases match TRBD1. V was pared by 3 bases and J by 5 bases, with 1 base of the junction left unmatched. The CDR3 spans 13 residues. Germline CDR1 is SGHTA and CDR2 is FQGTGA. CDR3 sequence: CASSLDRVDTQYF. The CDR3 bases are TGTGCCAGCAGCTTGGACAGGGTAGATACGCAGTATTTT.

J is TRBJ2-7 and V is TRBV15, with 8 positions matching TRBD1. The ends lost 8 bases at V and 0 bases at J; junction bases unmatched: 12. CDR3 size: 16 residues. The V gene's germline CDR1 is LNHNV and CDR2 YYDKDF (reference sequence). The CDR3 here is CATPAARQGSSYEQYF. The CDR3, as DNA: TGTGCCACCCCAGCCGCTAGACAGGGGAGCTCCTACGAGCAGTACTTC.

The gene calls are TRBV27 and TRBJ2-7, with 10 nucleotides matching TRBD1. V lost 6 bases to trimming and J lost 5 bases; unmatched junction nucleotides: 7. Germline CDR1 is MNHEY and CDR2 is SMNVEV (reference sequence). The CDR3 contains 14 residues. CDR3 loop: CASRLEGQGNEQYF. In nucleotides, the CDR3 is TGTGCCAGCAGGTTGGAGGGACAGGGGAACGAGCAGTACTTC.

The chain recombines TRBV29-1 with TRBJ1-2, with TRBD1 identical over 8 bases. Germline CDR1 reads SQVTM; CDR2 reads ANQGSEA. The CDR3 spans 12 residues. Unmatched junction bases numbered 5, after V lost 8 bases and J lost 3 bases. In DNA form, the CDR3 reads TGCAGCTCCCAGGGGGCCGACTATGGCTACACCTTC. The encoded protein is CSSQGADYGYTF.

V gene TRBV27 combines with J gene TRBJ1-1; TRBD1 matches at 7 bases. J lost 0 bases, V lost 4 bases, and 14 bases had no gene match. Germline lookup yields CDR1 MNHEY and CDR2 SMNVEV (reference sequence). The CDR3 is 18 residues long. CDR3 sequence reads: CASSSVPLTGLVNTEAFF. The CDR3 nucleotides are TGTGCCAGCAGTTCAGTCCCTTTGACAGGGCTTGTGAACACTGAAGCTTTCTTT.

The chain is built from TRBV6-5 and TRBJ2-4; 8 bases are shared with TRBD1. Trimming took 4 bases from V and 8 from J; bases not matched to a gene: 7. Germline V lookup: CDR1 MNHEY, CDR2 SVGAGI. This CDR3 contains 14 residues. CDR3 coding DNA: TGTGCCAGCAGTTCATCAGGGGGCATGGACATTCAGTACTTC. Translated, it gives CASSSSGGMDIQYF.